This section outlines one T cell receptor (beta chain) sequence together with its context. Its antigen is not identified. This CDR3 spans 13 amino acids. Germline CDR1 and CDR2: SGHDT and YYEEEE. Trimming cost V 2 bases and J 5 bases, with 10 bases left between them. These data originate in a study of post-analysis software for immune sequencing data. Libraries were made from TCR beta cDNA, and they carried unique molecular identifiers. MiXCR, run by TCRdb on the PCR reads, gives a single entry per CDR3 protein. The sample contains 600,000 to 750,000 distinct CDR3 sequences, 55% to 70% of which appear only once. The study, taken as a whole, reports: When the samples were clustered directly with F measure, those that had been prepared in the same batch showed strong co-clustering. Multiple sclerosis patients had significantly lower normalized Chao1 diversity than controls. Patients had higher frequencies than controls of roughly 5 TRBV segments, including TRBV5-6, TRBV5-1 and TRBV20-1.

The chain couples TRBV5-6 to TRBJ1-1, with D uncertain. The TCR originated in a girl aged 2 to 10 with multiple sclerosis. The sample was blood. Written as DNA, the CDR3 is TGTGCCAGCAGCTTACACGGTGGAACTGAAGCTTTCTTT. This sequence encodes CASSLHGGTEAFF. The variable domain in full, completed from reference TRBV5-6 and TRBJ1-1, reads DAGVTQSPTHLIKTRGQQVTLRCSPKSGHDTVSWYQQALGQGPQFIFQYYEEEERQRGNFPDRFSGHQFPNYSSELNVNALLLGDSALYLCASSLHGGTEAFFGQGTRLTVV.